The clone carrying this TCR beta chain was found a few times. The antigen remains undetermined. CDR3 length equals 13 residues. V gave up 2 bases and J gave up 7 bases, with 8 bases separating them. Germline loops: CDR1 SGHTA, CDR2 FQGTGA. One entry per CDR3 protein results from TCRdb running MiXCR on the RT-PCR reads. This sample carries around 480,000 distinct CDR3 sequences, approximately 11% of them seen once, and the ten largest clones take over 9.5%. The sample comes from a study of response to subunit inactivated influenza vaccine. Study-wide points: Authors suggested each seasonal influenza vaccination recruits few new T cells.

The origin of this receptor is a man aged 50 or older who received an inactivated influenza vaccine. The J gene is TRBJ2-2, the V gene TRBV7-3; D remains ambiguous. The specimen comprised PBMCs from blood, sampled about 40 days after vaccination. This CDR3 reads CASSLSGNGELFF. Written as DNA, the CDR3 is TGTGCCAGCAGCTTATCAGGAAACGGGGAGCTGTTTTTT.